These 2 T cell receptor beta chains were sequenced from one sample in a study of radiotherapy plus CTLA-4 blockade in lung cancer. Only in-frame clones appear in the TCRdb table, and some are missing; sequencing was by immunoSEQ multiplex PCR. The data contain approximately 80,000 clones, roughly 74% of them singletons. The sequencing used peripheral blood, collected from a patient treated with radiotherapy plus ipilimumab. Every receptor here comes from a human donor with non-small cell lung cancer whose response to radiotherapy plus ipilimumab could not be evaluated.

This chain uses TRBV7-9 with TRBJ1-2, with D possibly being TRBD1 (6 bases). Trimming pared 6 bases from V and 3 bases from J, leaving 17 bases between. CDR3 length equals 15 residues. The germline V gene encodes CDR1 SEHNR and CDR2 FQNEAQ (reference sequence). CDR3 DNA: TGTGCCAGCAGGCTTCCAGGGGAAGGAGACTATGGCTACACCTTC. It yields the protein CASRLPGEGDYGYTF.

The V and J genes are TRBV5-4 and TRBJ2-7; the D is unclear. CDR3 length equals 14 residues. V lost 0 bases and J lost 3, with 10 bases in between. CDR1 is SGHNT and CDR2 is YYREEE in the germline V gene (reference sequence). CDR3 sequence: CASSLGLVNYEQYF. CDR3 bases: TGTGCCAGCAGCTTGGGTCTAGTTAACTACGAGCAGTACTTC.